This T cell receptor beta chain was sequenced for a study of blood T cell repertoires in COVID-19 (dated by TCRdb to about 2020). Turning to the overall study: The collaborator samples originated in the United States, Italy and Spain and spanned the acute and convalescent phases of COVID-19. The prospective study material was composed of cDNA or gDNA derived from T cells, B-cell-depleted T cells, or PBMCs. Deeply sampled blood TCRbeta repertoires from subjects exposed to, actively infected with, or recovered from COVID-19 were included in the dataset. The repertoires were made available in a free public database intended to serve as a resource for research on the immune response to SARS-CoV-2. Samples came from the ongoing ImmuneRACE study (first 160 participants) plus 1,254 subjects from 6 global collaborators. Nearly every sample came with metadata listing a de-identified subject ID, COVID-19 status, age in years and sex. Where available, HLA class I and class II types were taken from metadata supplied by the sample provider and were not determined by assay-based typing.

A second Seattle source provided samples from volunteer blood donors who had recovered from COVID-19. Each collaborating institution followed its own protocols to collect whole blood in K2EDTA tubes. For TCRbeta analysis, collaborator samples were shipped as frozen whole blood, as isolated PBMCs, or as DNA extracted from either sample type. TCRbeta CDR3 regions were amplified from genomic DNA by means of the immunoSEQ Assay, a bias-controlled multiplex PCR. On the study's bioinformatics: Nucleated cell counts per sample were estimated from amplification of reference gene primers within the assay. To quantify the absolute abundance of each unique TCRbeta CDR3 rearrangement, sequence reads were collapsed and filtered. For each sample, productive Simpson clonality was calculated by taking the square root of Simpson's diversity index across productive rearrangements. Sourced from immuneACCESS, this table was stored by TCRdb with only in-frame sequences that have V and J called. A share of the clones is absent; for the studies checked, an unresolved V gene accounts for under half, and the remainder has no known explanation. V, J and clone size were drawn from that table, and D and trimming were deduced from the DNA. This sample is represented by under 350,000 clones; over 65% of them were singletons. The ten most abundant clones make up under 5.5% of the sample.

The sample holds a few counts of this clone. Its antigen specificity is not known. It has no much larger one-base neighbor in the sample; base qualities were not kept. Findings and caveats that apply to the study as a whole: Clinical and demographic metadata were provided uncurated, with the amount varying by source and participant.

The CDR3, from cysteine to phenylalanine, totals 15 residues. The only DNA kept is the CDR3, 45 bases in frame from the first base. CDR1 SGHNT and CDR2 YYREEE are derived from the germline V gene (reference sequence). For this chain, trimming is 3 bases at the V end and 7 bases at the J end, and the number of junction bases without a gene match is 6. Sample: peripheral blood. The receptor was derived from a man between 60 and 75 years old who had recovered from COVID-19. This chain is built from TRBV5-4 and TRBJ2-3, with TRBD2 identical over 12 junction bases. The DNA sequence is TGTGCCAGCAGCTCGACTAGCGGGAGTAGTAATACGCAGTATTTT. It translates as CASSSTSGSSNTQYF.